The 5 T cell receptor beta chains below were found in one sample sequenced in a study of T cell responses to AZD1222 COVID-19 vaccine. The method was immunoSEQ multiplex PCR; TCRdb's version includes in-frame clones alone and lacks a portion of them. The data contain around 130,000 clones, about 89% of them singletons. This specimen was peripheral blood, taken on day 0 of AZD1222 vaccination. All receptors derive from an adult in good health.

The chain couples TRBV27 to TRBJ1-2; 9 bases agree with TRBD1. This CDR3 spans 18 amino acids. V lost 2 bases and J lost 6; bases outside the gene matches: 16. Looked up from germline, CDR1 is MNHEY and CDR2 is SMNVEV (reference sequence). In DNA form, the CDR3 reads TGTGCCAGCAGTTTAGGTCCGGGACAGGGATATGCTGGCGATGGCTACACCTTC. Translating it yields CASSLGPGQGYAGDGYTF.

The CDR3 protein is CASSMGGRNTEAFF. The CDR3 nucleotides read TGTGCCAGTAGTATGGGCGGCCGGAACACTGAAGCTTTCTTT. The V gene is TRBV19, the J gene TRBJ1-1, with D unclear. The CDR3 runs 14 residues. V dropped 3 bases and J dropped 1 base, with 9 bases sitting between them. The germline V gene has CDR1 LNHDA and CDR2 SQIVND (reference sequence). The full variable domain, in which reference TRBV19 and TRBJ1-1 provide the parts outside the CDR3, is DGGITQSPKYLFRKEGQNVTLSCEQNLNHDAMYWYRQDPGQGLRLIYYSQIVNDFQKGDIAEGYSVSREKKESFPLTVTSAQKNPTAFYLCASSMGGRNTEAFFGQGTRLTVV.

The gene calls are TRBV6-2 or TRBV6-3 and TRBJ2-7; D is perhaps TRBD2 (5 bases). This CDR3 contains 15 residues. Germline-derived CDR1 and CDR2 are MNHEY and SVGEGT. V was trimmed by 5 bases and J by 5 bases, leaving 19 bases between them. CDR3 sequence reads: CASSVPVSRRNEQYF. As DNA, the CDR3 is TGTGCCAGCAGTGTACCCGTGTCTCGGAGGAACGAGCAGTACTTC.

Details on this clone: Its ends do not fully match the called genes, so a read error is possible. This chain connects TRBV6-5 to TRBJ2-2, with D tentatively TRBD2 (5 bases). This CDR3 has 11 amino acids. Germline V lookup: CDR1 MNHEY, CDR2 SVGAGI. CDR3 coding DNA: TGTGCCAACAGTACCGGACTCCGGGTGTTTTTT. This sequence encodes CANSTGLRVFF.

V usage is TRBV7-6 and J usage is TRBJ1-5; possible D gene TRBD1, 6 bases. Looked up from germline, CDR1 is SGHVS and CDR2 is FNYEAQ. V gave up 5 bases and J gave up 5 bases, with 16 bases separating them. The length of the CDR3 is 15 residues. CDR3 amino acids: CASSQGGASYQPQHF. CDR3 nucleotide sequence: TGTGCCAGCAGCCAAGGGGGGGCCTCGTATCAGCCCCAGCATTTT.